This T cell receptor beta chain was recovered during a study of cytomegalovirus exposure and HLA in healthy donors. Study summary: Unique TCRs numbering roughly 80 million, obtained from HLA-typed donors, made up an early data release. Study-level results: Altogether, some 170 TCR beta chains were recorded as cytomegalovirus-associated. A missense DCLRE1C variant was associated with V- and J-gene trimming of TCR beta chains in a later analysis, and an independent cohort replicated the association.

As concerns this clone: What it binds is unknown.

The PCR used 60 Vbeta and 13 Jbeta primers. Study processing details: Later, tens of millions of unique TCR beta chains were counted in an analysis, and around 11 million of them were shared. The table came from immunoSEQ multiplex PCR; TCRdb's copy has only in-frame clones and leaves some out. That table is the source of V, J and clone size, and D and trimming were worked out from the DNA. The table includes 150,000 to 200,000 clones, 75% to 90% detected once. Trimming shortened V by 4 bases and J by 5 bases, and 15 bases separated the two germline ends. In germline, CDR1 is MNHEY, CDR2 SVGAGI. The CDR3 runs to 14 residues.

The sequenced sample consisted of PBMCs. The TCR was taken from a man aged 30 to 39 in good health and CMV-seropositive. J is TRBJ2-7 and V is TRBV6-5, with D possibly matching TRBD2 (6 bases). The CDR3 loop is CASSSDSGFHEQYF. In DNA, the CDR3 is TGTGCCAGCAGTTCTGACAGCGGGTTCCACGAGCAGTACTTC.